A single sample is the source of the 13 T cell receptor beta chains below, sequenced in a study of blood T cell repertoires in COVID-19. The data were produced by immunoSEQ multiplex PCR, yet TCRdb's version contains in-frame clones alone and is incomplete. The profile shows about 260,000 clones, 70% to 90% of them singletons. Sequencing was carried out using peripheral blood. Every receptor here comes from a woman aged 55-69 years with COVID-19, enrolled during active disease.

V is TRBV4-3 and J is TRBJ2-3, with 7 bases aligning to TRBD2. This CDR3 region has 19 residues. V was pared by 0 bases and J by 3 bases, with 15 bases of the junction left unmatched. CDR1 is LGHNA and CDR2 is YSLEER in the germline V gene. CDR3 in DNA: TGCGCCAGCAGCCAAGATGCGGATTCGGGGGGAGGGCGGACAGATACGCAGTATTTT. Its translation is CASSQDADSGGGRTDTQYF.

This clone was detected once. In DNA, the CDR3 is TGTGCCAGCAGCTTTCTCCGGGACAGGGGTACCGAGCAGTACTTC. Translated, it gives CASSFLRDRGTEQYF. This rearrangement joins TRBV6-5 to TRBJ2-7, with 10 bases aligning to TRBD1. The CDR3 loop spans 15 amino acids. Losses at the gene ends were 6 bases for V and 6 bases for J; bases not matched to a gene: 11. In germline, CDR1 is MNHEY, CDR2 SVGAGI.

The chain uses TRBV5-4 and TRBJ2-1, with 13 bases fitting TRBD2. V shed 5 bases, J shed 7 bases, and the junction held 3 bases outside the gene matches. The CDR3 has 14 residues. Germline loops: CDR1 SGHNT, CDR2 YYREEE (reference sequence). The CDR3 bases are TGTGCCAGCAGTCGGACTAGCGGGAGAAATGAGCAGTTCTTC. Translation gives CASSRTSGRNEQFF.

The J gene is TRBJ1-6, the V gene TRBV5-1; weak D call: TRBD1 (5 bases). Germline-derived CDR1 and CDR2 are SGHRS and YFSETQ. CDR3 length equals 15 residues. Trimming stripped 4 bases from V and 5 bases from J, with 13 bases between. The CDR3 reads CASSQSTEDNSPLHF. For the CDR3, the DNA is TGCGCCAGCAGCCAGTCGACAGAGGATAATTCACCCCTCCACTTT.

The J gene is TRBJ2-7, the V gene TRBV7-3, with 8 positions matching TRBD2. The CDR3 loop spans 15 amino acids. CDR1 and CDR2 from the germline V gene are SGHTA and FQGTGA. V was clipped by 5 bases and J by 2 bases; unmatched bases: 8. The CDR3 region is CASSPVAGNPYEQYF. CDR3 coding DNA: TGTGCCAGCAGCCCAGTAGCGGGAAATCCCTACGAGCAGTACTTC.

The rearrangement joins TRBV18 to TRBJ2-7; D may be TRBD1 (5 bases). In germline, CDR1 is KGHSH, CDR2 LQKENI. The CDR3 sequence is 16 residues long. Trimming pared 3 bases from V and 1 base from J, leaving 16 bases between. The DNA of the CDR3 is TGTGCCAGCTCACCGATTGGGGCTCTAAGGTCCTACGAGCAGTACTTC. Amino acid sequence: CASSPIGALRSYEQYF.

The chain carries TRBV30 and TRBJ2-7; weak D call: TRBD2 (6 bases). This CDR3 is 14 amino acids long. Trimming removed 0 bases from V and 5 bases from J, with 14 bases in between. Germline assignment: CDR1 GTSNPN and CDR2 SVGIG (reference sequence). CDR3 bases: TGTGCCTGGAGTGTCTCGCGGGGCGGCCACGAGCAGTACTTC. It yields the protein CAWSVSRGGHEQYF.

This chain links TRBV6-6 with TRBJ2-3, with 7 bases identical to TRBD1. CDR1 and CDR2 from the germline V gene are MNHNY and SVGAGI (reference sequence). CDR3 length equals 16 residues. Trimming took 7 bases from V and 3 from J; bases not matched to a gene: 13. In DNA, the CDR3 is TGTGCCAGCACGATCCCCAAGGGGGCGGGTACAGATACGCAGTATTTT. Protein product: CASTIPKGAGTDTQYF.

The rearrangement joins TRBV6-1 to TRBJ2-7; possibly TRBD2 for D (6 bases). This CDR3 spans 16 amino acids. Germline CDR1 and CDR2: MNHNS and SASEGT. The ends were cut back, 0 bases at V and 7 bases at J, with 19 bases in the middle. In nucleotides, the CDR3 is TGTGCCAGCAGTGAAGCGCGGGCTAGCGCCGGAGGGGAGCAGTACTTC. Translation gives CASSEARASAGGEQYF.

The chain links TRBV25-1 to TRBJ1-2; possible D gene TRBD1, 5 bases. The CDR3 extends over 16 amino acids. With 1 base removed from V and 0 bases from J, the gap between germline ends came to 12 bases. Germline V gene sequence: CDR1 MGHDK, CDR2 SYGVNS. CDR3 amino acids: CASSESGDVANYGYTF. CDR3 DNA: TGTGCCAGCAGTGAATCGGGGGACGTGGCTAACTATGGCTACACCTTC.

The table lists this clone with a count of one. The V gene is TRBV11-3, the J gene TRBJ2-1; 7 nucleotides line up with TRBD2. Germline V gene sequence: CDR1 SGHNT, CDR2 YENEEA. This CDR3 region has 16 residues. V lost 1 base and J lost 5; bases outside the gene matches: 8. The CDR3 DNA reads TGTGCCAGCAGCTTAGGAGTAACTAGCGCCGACAATGAGCAGTTCTTC. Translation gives CASSLGVTSADNEQFF.

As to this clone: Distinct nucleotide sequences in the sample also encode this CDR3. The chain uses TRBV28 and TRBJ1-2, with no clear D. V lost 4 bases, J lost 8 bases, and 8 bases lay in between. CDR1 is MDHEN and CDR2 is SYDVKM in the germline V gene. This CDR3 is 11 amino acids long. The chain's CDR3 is CASSSRGGYTF. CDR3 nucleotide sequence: TGTGCCAGCAGTTCCCGAGGAGGCTACACCTTC.

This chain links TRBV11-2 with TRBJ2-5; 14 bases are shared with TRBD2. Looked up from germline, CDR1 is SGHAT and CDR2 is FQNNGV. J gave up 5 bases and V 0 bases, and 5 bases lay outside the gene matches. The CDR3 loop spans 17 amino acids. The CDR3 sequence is CASSLDSGLAGVETQYF. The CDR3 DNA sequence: TGTGCCAGCAGCTTAGATTCGGGACTAGCGGGAGTGGAGACCCAGTACTTC.